The clone carrying this T cell receptor (beta chain) showed up just a few times. Its antigen remains unknown. The TCR cDNA carried a universal primer site and UMIs from 5'RACE template switching. TCRdb fed the 5' RACE reads into MiXCR, producing one record per CDR3 protein. The data hold 300,000 to 400,000 distinct CDR3 sequences, with about 4% observed a single time. This CDR3 comprises 14 residues. Germline V CDR1 and CDR2: SGHKS, YYEKEE (reference sequence). V lost 2 bases, J lost 2 bases, and 4 bases stayed unmatched. This entry belongs to a study of T cells after yellow fever vaccination. Study summary: Preparation of fractions with low cell numbers was performed using SMART-Seq v4 Ultra Low Input.

General observations from the study: Most clones from primary vaccination resurfaced after the booster (96% CD4, around 90% CD8). FACS-sorted repertoires could harbor abundant contaminating bulk-population clonotypes.

This sequence was found in a man younger than 35 who received the YFV17D yellow fever vaccine. This chain connects TRBV5-5 to TRBJ2-7, with 7 bases aligning to TRBD1. The sequenced sample was PBMCs, obtained 5 days after the yellow fever booster vaccination. The CDR3 region is CASSFLQGTYEQYF. DNA of the CDR3: TGTGCCAGCAGCTTTCTACAGGGGACCTACGAGCAGTACTTC.